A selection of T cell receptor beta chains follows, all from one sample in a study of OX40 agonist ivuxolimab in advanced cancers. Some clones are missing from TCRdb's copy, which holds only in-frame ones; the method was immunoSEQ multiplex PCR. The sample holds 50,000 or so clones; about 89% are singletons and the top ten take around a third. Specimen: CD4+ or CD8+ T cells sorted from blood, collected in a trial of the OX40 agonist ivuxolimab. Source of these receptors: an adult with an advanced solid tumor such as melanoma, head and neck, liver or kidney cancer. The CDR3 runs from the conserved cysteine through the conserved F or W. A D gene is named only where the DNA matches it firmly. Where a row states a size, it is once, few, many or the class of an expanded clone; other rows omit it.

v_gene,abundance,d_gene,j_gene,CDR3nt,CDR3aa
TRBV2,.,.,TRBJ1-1,TGTGCCAGCAGTGTGGGGGTCTTGAACACTGAAGCTTTCTTT,CASSVGVLNTEAFF
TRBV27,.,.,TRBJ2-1,TGTGCCAGCAGTTTGTCCGCCAGCAATGAGCAGTTCTTC,CASSLSASNEQFF
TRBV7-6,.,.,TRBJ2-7,TGTGCCAGCAGCTTAGCGTATGGACGATTGGCCGAGCAGTACTTC,CASSLAYGRLAEQYF
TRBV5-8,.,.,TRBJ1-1,TGTGCCAGCAGCCCATGGGGGGGGCTGGCTGAAGCTTTCTTT,CASSPWGGLAEAFF
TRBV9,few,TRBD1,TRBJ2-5,TGTGCCAGCAGCGGGGACAGCGGTGAGACCCAGTACTTC,CASSGDSGETQYF
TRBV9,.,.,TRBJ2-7,TGTGCCAGCAGCGTAGCGGACACTGGGTACGAGCAGTACTTC,CASSVADTGYEQYF
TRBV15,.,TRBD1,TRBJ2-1,TGTGCCACCAGCGGACCCATGACAGGGTTTAGCTCCTACAATGAGCAGTTCTTC,CATSGPMTGFSSYNEQFF
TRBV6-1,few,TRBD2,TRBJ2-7,TGTGCCAGCAGTGTACCTTCTAGCGGGAGGGAAAACTACGAGCAGTACTTC,CASSVPSSGRENYEQYF
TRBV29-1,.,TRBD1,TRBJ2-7,TGCAGCGCCTACGGGGACAGGGGTATTTACGAGCAGTACTTC,CSAYGDRGIYEQYF
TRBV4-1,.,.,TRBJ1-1,TGCGCCAGCAGCCAAGCGAGGGGTATGGACACTGAAGCTTTCTTT,CASSQARGMDTEAFF
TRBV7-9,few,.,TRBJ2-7,TGTGCCAGCAGCTATGGACAAGCCTACGAGCAGTACTTC,CASSYGQAYEQYF
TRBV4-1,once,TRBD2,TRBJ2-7,TGCGCCAGCAGCGAGACTAGCGGGTCCTACGAGCAGTACTTC,CASSETSGSYEQYF
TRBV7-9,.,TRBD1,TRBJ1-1,TGTGCCAGCAGCCCAGGGGGGACACATGAAGCTTTCTTT,CASSPGGTHEAFF
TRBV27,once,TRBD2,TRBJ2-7,TGTGCCAGCAGTTTGGGACTAGCGGGAGTTGTCTACGAGCAGTACTTC,CASSLGLAGVVYEQYF
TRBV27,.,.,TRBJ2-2,TGTGCCAGCAGTTTTATATCCGGGGAGCTGTTTTTT,CASSFISGELFF
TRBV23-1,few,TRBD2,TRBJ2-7,TGCGCCAGCAGTACGACCGGGACTAGCAGGAAAAGTTACGAGCAGTACTTC,CASSTTGTSRKSYEQYF
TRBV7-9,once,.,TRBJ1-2,TGTGCCAGCAGCGCTGGAAGCGGGGGCGGGGATGGCTACACCTTC,CASSAGSGGGDGYTF
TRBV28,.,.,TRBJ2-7,TGTGCCAGCAGTTTAGTCGCTTCGGAGGGACTGACTAACGAGCAGTACTTC,CASSLVASEGLTNEQYF
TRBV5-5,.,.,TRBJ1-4,TGTGCCAGCAGCTTTTGGCAGGGAAACGAAAAACTGTTTTTT,CASSFWQGNEKLFF
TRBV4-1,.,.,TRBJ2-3,TGCGCCAGCAGCCAAGATGGGGGAACTGAACTCACAGATACGCAGTATTTT,CASSQDGGTELTDTQYF
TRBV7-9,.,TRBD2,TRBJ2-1,TGTGCCAGCAGCTCTATAGCGGGGGCCGGGGGTGAGCAGTTCTTC,CASSSIAGAGGEQFF
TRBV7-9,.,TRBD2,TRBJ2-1,TGTGCCAGCAGCTTAGTTGCTAGCGGCCCCTACAGTGAGCAGTTCTTC,CASSLVASGPYSEQFF
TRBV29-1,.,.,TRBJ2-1,TGCAGCGTTGAAGACCCGCTGGGCGGAGGTGGCAATGAGCAGTTCTTC,CSVEDPLGGGGNEQFF
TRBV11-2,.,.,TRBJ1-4,TGTGCCAGCAGCTTAGGTATTGGGACTAATGAAAAACTGTTTTTT,CASSLGIGTNEKLFF
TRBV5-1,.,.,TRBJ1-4,TGCGCCAGCAGCTTGTCATATTTTAGGGACGGGGCAACTAATGAAAAACTGTTTTTT,CASSLSYFRDGATNEKLFF
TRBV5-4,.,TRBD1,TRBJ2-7,TGTGCCAGCAGCTTGGGACAGGGGGTTACCTACGAGCAGTACTTC,CASSLGQGVTYEQYF
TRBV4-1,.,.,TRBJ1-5,TGCGCCAGCAGCCGGCGGACGGACGGCAATCAGCCCCAGCATTTT,CASSRRTDGNQPQHF
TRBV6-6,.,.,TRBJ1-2,TGTGCCAGCAGCCCCGGGGATTGGGGGAACGGCTACACCTTC,CASSPGDWGNGYTF
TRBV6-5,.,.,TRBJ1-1,TGTGCCAGCAGACAGTTGAACACTGAAGCTTTCTTT,CASRQLNTEAFF
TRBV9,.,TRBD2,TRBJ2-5,TGTGCCAGCAGCGTAGGTTCGGGGGGGATGACTGTGACCCAGTACTTC,CASSVGSGGMTVTQYF
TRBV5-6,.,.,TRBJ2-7,TGTGCCAGCAGCTTGGCCTTGGAGTCCTACGAGCAGTACTTC,CASSLALESYEQYF
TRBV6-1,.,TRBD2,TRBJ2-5,TGTGCCAGCAGTGAACTAGCGGATCAAGAGACCCAGTACTTC,CASSELADQETQYF
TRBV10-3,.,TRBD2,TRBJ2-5,TGTGCCATCAGTGGCAGAGCGGGAGACGAGACCCAGTACTTC,CAISGRAGDETQYF
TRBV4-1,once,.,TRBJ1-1,TGCGCCAGCAGCCTTGGGGCCTCGGGCACTGAAGCTTTCTTT,CASSLGASGTEAFF